This T cell receptor (beta chain) was sequenced in a study of T cell responses to AZD1222 COVID-19 vaccine. This CDR3 is 15 amino acids long. CDR1 is LNHDA and CDR2 is SQIVND in the germline V gene (reference sequence). The ends lost 3 bases at V and 7 bases at J; junction bases unmatched: 7. The repertoire was sequenced with immunoSEQ multiplex PCR; TCRdb's copy has only in-frame clones and lacks some. The table records about 160,000 clones, roughly nine tenths of them present only once. About this clone: The antigen is undetermined.

Study-level findings and limits: Increases in Spike-specific TCR breadth and depth were seen after two AZD1222 doses.

The material sequenced was peripheral blood, taken on day 0 of MenACWY control vaccination. This clonotype was sampled from an adult in good health. The chain is built from TRBV19 and TRBJ2-1; 9 nucleotides agree with TRBD2. The CDR3 DNA follows: TGTGCCAGTAGTATTTATAGCGGGAGTGGGAATGAGCAGTTCTTC. Amino acids: CASSIYSGSGNEQFF.